These T cell receptor beta chains were read from a single sample in a study of blood T cell repertoires in COVID-19. Profiled with immunoSEQ multiplex PCR; TCRdb holds only in-frame clones, not every one. Here the sample spans tens of thousands of clones, roughly 90% being singletons. The specimen was peripheral blood. These receptors all come from a man aged 55 to 70 with COVID-19, enrolled during active disease. The CDR3 runs from the conserved cysteine through the conserved F or W.

v_call: TRBV29-1
j_call: TRBJ2-1
cdr3_aa: CSVTRRLHNEQFF

v_call: TRBV29-1
j_call: TRBJ1-1
cdr3_aa: CSLRENTEAFF

v_call: TRBV30
j_call: TRBJ2-3
cdr3_aa: CAWGLGGGGPPDTQYF

v_call: TRBV4-1
j_call: TRBJ2-1
cdr3_aa: CASSHPGGVNEQFF

v_call: TRBV16
j_call: TRBJ2-2
cdr3_aa: CASSIAGDANTGELFF

v_call: TRBV30
j_call: TRBJ1-2
cdr3_aa: CAWSDILQGGINYGYTF

v_call: TRBV7-9
j_call: TRBJ2-1
cdr3_aa: CASSFQGSSYNEQFF

v_call: TRBV7-2
j_call: TRBJ1-3
cdr3_aa: CASSLGRAGNTIYF

v_call: TRBV19
j_call: TRBJ1-2
cdr3_aa: CASSTSGGRGYTF

v_call: TRBV29-1
j_call: TRBJ2-1
cdr3_aa: CSWDWVGEQFF

v_call: TRBV7-8
j_call: TRBJ1-1
cdr3_aa: CASSFAPTFRTNTEAFF

v_call: TRBV13
j_call: TRBJ2-1
cdr3_aa: CASSLSLNEQFF

v_call: TRBV30
j_call: TRBJ2-7
cdr3_aa: CAWSFGDNYEQYF

v_call: TRBV7-2
j_call: TRBJ2-1
cdr3_aa: CASSFGTGGEQFF

v_call: TRBV18
j_call: TRBJ2-6
cdr3_aa: CASSRVMGQKFSGANVLTF

v_call: TRBV25-1
j_call: TRBJ1-4
cdr3_aa: CASRRTGEKLFF

v_call: TRBV7-2
j_call: TRBJ2-6
cdr3_aa: CASSPRDRVHAGANVLTF

v_call: TRBV7-7
j_call: TRBJ2-5
cdr3_aa: CASRPTGVQETQYF

v_call: TRBV5-1
j_call: TRBJ2-7
cdr3_aa: CASSSAVYEQYF

v_call: TRBV7-8
j_call: TRBJ1-1
cdr3_aa: CASSLAGDRTARRAFF

v_call: TRBV18
j_call: TRBJ1-4
cdr3_aa: CASSPPTSDRSEKLFF

v_call: TRBV19
j_call: TRBJ2-1
cdr3_aa: CASSGQGKLNEQFF

v_call: TRBV28
j_call: TRBJ2-1
cdr3_aa: CASRQLAETSGSSYNEQFF